A selection of T cell receptor beta chains follows, all from one sample in a study of T cell responses to AZD1222 COVID-19 vaccine. Sequencing used immunoSEQ multiplex PCR; TCRdb keeps in-frame clones, though not all of them. Among around 100,000 clones listed, approximately 89% were seen once. The sample here was peripheral blood, taken on day 0 of MenACWY control vaccination. These receptors all stem from an adult in good health. Each CDR3 is given with its conserved first and last residue. Each record gives: V gene, CDR3 protein.

TRBV5-8 CATPAGGARVVGYTF
TRBV6-5 CASRQPNQPQHF
TRBV28 CASSPGTSGRLDTQYF
TRBV10-3 CAISERGGGPDTQYF
TRBV4-3 CASSQQGAEGEKLFF
TRBV19 CASSLHGTSNQPQHF
TRBV28 CASSLTGLASVRAGEQFF
TRBV3-1/TRBV3-2 CASSQSFVAGYTF
TRBV5-1 CASSLEGIPAGGTEAFF
TRBV9 CASSYRGGETQYF
TRBV19 CATTGTGHQPQHF
TRBV7-2 CASSLVPASGYGYTF
TRBV5-4 CASRGGGSMNTEAFF
TRBV7-2 CASSRTSGPYNEQFF
TRBV7-2 CASSLWSGSYNEQFF
TRBV5-4 CASSFVGGGEYF
TRBV9 CASSVGPSDTQYF
TRBV3-1/TRBV3-2 CASSQDLAGGQPQHF
TRBV7-9 CASSLVANTEAFF
TRBV18 CASSLLSSYEQYF
TRBV2 CASTAGALVSGNTIYF
TRBV5-1 CASSSGTAAGEQFF
TRBV6-2/TRBV6-3 CASSPGQAGTEKLFF
TRBV6-5 CAGIPTGTTYEQYF
TRBV6-1 CASSDKGLVAKNIQYF
TRBV11-2 CASSLFGRDEQFF
TRBV5-1 CASSPAGWGTGELFF
TRBV27 CASSLAGILGNEQFF
TRBV18 CASSPQPSSNQPQHF
TRBV28 CAINGGTGDKKLFF
TRBV7-2 CASSLVSAGGLNEQFF
TRBV12-5 CASGVGSGNTEAFF
TRBV28 CASSFASGGTGELFF
TRBV25-1 CASSPGASGYTF
TRBV3-1/TRBV3-2 CASSQELQVLPNEQFF